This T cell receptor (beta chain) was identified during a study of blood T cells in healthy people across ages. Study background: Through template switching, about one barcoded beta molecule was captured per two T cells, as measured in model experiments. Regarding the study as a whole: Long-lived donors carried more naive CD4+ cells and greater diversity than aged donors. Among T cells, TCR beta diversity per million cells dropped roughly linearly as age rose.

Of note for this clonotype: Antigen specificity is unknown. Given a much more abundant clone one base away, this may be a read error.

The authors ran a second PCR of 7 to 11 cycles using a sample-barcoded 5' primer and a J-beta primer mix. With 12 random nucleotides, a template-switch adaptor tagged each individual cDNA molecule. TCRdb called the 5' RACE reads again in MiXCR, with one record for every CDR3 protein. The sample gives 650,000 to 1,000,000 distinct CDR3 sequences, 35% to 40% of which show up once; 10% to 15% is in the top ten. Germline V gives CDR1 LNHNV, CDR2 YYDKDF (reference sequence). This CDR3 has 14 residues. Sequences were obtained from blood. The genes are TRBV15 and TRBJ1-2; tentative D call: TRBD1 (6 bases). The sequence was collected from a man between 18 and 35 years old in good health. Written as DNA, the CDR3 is TGTGCCACCAGCCCGAGGGGGAATAATTATGGCTACGCCTTC. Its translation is CATSPRGNNYGYAF.